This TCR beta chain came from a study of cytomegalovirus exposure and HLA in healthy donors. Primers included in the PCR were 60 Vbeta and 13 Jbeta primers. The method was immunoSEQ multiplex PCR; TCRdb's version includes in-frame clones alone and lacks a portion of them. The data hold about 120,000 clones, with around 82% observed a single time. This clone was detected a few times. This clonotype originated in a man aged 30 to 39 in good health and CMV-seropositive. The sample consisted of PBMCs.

The CDR3 DNA sequence: TGTGCCAGCAGTAACCGACAGGGGCTCGGGAACATTCAGTACTTC. Its translation is CASSNRQGLGNIQYF. The chain is built from TRBV28 and TRBJ2-4; 8 bases align to TRBD1. From germline, CDR1 is MDHEN and CDR2 SYDVKM. Unmatched junction bases numbered 10, after V lost 5 bases and J lost 7 bases. The CDR3 length is 15 residues.